The clone carrying this TCR beta chain is a singleton in its sample. Its antigen is not known. This sample stems from a study of Ad26.COV2.S vaccination and SARS-CoV-2 variants. The wider study: Sample donor was a member of the COV1001 Ad26.COV2.S trial arm.

Described treatment: roughly 19 received Ad26.COV2.S at low or high dose, single or two shots; 5 received placebo; per-sample allocation not given. At day 63 after the first vaccine or placebo injection, samples were drawn. This adult donor, from Boston, was 18-55 years old. The study's findings and limits: It was reported that spike-specific CD8+ and CD4+ T cell responses were substantially broad after vaccination.

Generated by immunoSEQ multiplex PCR, the TCRdb table keeps only in-frame clones and is missing some. The sample lists about 480,000 clones; approximately 90% were seen once. The CDR3 runs to 17 residues. The germline V gene has CDR1 SGHTA and CDR2 FQGNSA. After removal of 1 base from V and 1 base from J, the junction contained 5 bases not matched to a gene. The source material was peripheral blood, sampled in a trial of Ad26.COV2.S vaccine versus placebo. The chain carries TRBV7-2 and TRBJ2-4, with 9 nucleotides matching TRBD2. This receptor was taken from a person between 18 and 65 years old who received the Ad26.COV2.S COVID-19 vaccine or a placebo. CDR3 DNA sequence: TGTGCCAGCAGCTTAGTTTTTAGCGGGAGTGCCAAAAACATTCAGTACTTC. This encodes CASSLVFSGSAKNIQYF. The full variable domain, its missing parts supplied by reference TRBV7-2 and TRBJ2-4, is GAGVSQSPSNKVTEKGKDVELRCDPISGHTALYWYRQSLGQGLEFLIYFQGNSAPDKSGLPSDRFSAERTGGSVSTLTIQRTQQEDSAVYLCASSLVFSGSAKNIQYFGAGTRLSVL.